The 28 T cell receptor beta chains below come from one sample, sequenced in a study of OX40 agonist ivuxolimab in advanced cancers. TCRdb's table, derived via immunoSEQ multiplex PCR, lists solely in-frame clones and lacks some. The sample carries 15,000 or so clones, roughly 80% recorded once. Here the sequenced sample was CD4+ or CD8+ T cells sorted from blood, taken in a trial of the OX40 agonist ivuxolimab. The receptor set was obtained from an adult with an advanced solid tumor such as melanoma, head and neck, liver or kidney cancer.

The chain has TRBV2 and TRBJ1-1, with D unresolved. V was cut by 1 base and J by 11 bases, with 2 bases left in between. This CDR3 contains 9 residues. Germline V gene data show CDR1 as SNHLY and CDR2 as FYNNEI. CDR3 nucleotide sequence: TGTGCCAGCAGTGAAGAGGCTTTCTTT. It specifies CASSEEAFF.

The J gene is TRBJ1-2, the V gene TRBV14; the D gene is possibly TRBD1 (5 bases). Per the germline V gene, CDR1 is SGHDN and CDR2 is FVKESK. Trimming pared 1 base from V and 4 bases from J, leaving 16 bases between. This CDR3 has 16 residues. The CDR3 here is CASSQVGGPSGYGYTF. The CDR3 region has the DNA TGTGCCAGCAGCCAAGTGGGGGGTCCCTCGGGCTATGGCTACACCTTC.

The chain carries TRBV19 and TRBJ2-1; D might be TRBD2 (5 bases). Trimming removed 5 bases at V and 0 bases at J, with 14 bases between. The CDR3 spans 16 residues. The germline V gene has CDR1 LNHDA and CDR2 SQIVND (reference sequence). In nucleotides, the CDR3 is TGTGCCAGTAGTCCCCTGGTGGGGAGCTCCTACAATGAGCAGTTCTTC. Residues: CASSPLVGSSYNEQFF.

This clone is termed medium-sized. The V and J genes are TRBV6-1 and TRBJ2-7; 8 positions agree with TRBD1. The junction had 5 bases not matched to a gene; V was cut back by 4 bases and J by 0 bases. Germline values: CDR1 MNHNS, CDR2 SASEGT. The CDR3 loop spans 15 amino acids. This chain's CDR3 is CASSGSGTGSYEQYF. Here the CDR3 DNA reads TGTGCCAGCAGTGGATCCGGGACAGGCTCCTACGAGCAGTACTTC.

V is TRBV7-9 and J is TRBJ2-2; 9 bases agree with TRBD1. The germline gives CDR1 SEHNR, CDR2 FQNEAQ (reference sequence). The V segment lost 4 bases and the J segment 9 bases; nucleotides outside the gene matches: 6. CDR3 length equals 14 residues. CDR3 sequence (DNA): TGTGCCAGCAGCTCCGGACAGGGGAGGTGGGAGCTGTTTTTT. It encodes CASSSGQGRWELFF.

This clone was counted a single time. The junction departs from the called germline gene at one end, perhaps through a read error. This chain joins TRBV19 and TRBJ1-1; D call uncertain. Germline V gene sequence: CDR1 LNHDA, CDR2 SQIVND (reference sequence). The CDR3 contains 10 residues. The CDR3 DNA sequence: TGCTTAAGGAAGGGTGTCTCAGCTTTCTTT. It yields the protein CLRKGVSAFF.

This clone was detected ten times or more. The chain combines TRBV28 with TRBJ1-5; tentative D call: TRBD1 (5 bases). The CDR3 is 15 amino acids. Germline V CDR1 and CDR2: MDHEN, SYDVKM. The V gene lost 7 bases and the J gene lost 2 bases, with 15 bases spanning the gap. CDR3 nucleotide sequence: TGTGCCAGCACGCTCAAGGGGCTTCGCAATCAGCCCCAGCATTTT. Protein product: CASTLKGLRNQPQHF.

Details on this clone: Given a much more abundant clone one base away, this may be a read error. The chain carries TRBV6-4 and TRBJ1-1, with 9 bases lining up with TRBD1. Germline V gene lookup returns CDR1 MRHNA and CDR2 SNTAGT. The CDR3 length is 13 residues. CDR3 bases: TGTGCCGGCAGTGTCGGGACAGGGTTTGAAGCTTTCTTT. Its protein is CAGSVGTGFEAFF.

This clone was counted ten times or more. The chain couples TRBV6-5 to TRBJ1-1; D not certain. V was clipped by 2 bases and J by 6 bases, with 4 bases between them. The CDR3 runs to 11 residues. Per the germline V gene, CDR1 is MNHEY and CDR2 is SVGAGI. The CDR3 DNA is TGTGCCAGCAGTTACGGACCTGAAGCTTTCTTT. Its protein is CASSYGPEAFF.

V is TRBV28 and J is TRBJ1-1; perhaps TRBD1 as D (6 bases). The CDR3 runs 14 residues. The V end lost 4 bases, the J end lost 0 bases, and 9 bases lay between the germline ends. Germline CDR1 MDHEN, CDR2 SYDVKM. The CDR3 region has the DNA TGTGCCAGCAGTTGGGGGCCTATGAACACTGAAGCTTTCTTT. It yields the protein CASSWGPMNTEAFF.

This rearrangement joins TRBV19 to TRBJ2-3; 10 bases line up with TRBD1. The CDR3 runs 17 residues. After removal of 5 bases from V and 5 bases from J, the junction contained 13 bases not matched to a gene. The germline CDR1 and CDR2 sequences are LNHDA and SQIVND (reference sequence). As DNA, the CDR3 is TGTGCCAGTAGTTATCCGGGACAGGGGATTTTCCAAGATACGCAGTATTTT. Its protein is CASSYPGQGIFQDTQYF.

The V and J genes are TRBV10-3 and TRBJ2-2, with D hard to call. Trimming stripped 0 bases from V and 1 base from J, with 9 bases between. The CDR3 is 16 residues long. Germline V CDR1 and CDR2: ENHRY, SYGVKD. CDR3 sequence: CAISESGRQNTGELFF. In DNA, the CDR3 is TGTGCCATCAGTGAGTCCGGCCGACAGAACACCGGGGAGCTGTTTTTT.

The chain uses TRBV7-2 and TRBJ1-4; D is unresolved. The CDR3 is made up of 14 amino acids. V dropped 2 bases and J dropped 7 bases, with 11 bases sitting between them. CDR1 is SGHTA and CDR2 is FQGNSA in the germline V gene. CDR3 residues: CASSLRVSGEKLFF. The DNA of the CDR3 is TGTGCCAGCAGCTTACGTGTATCTGGTGAAAAACTGTTTTTT.

The chain uses TRBV14 and TRBJ2-1; no clear D gene. The CDR3 has 13 amino acids. V dropped 2 bases and J dropped 2 bases, with 4 bases sitting between them. Germline assignment: CDR1 SGHDN and CDR2 FVKESK. CDR3: CASSQRTYNEQFF. In DNA, the CDR3 is TGTGCCAGCAGCCAACGAACCTACAATGAGCAGTTCTTC.

This clone appeared a single time. V usage is TRBV6-1 and J usage is TRBJ1-5; unclear D gene. The CDR3 totals 15 residues. Germline CDR1 and CDR2: MNHNS and SASEGT. V lost 1 base and J 6 bases, leaving 13 bases between the germline ends. Written as DNA, the CDR3 is TGTGCCAGCAGTGAAGGGAACACCCTCGGTCAGCCCCAGCATTTT. This sequence encodes CASSEGNTLGQPQHF.

Here the CDR3 reads CASSFLQGTDTQYF. CDR3 bases: TGTGCCAGCAGTTTCCTGCAGGGGACAGATACGCAGTATTTT. The rearrangement uses TRBV28 and TRBJ2-3, with D possibly being TRBD1 (6 bases). Germline CDR1 MDHEN, CDR2 SYDVKM. The ends were cut back, 3 bases at V and 3 bases at J, with 10 bases in the middle. The CDR3 extends over 14 amino acids.

The chain links TRBV6-6 to TRBJ2-2, with D possibly being TRBD2 (7 bases). CDR1 is MNHNY and CDR2 is SVGAGI in the germline V gene (reference sequence). CDR3 length: 15 residues. Trimming pared 2 bases from V and 6 bases from J, leaving 13 bases between. DNA for the CDR3: TGTGCCAGCAGTTACCGAGGGGGGGGCCCCGGGGAGCTGTTTTTT. Translating it yields CASSYRGGGPGELFF.

V and J are TRBV11-3 and TRBJ2-3; D not resolved. From germline, CDR1 is SGHNT and CDR2 YENEEA. The CDR3 spans 12 residues. Trimming took off 4 bases at V and 4 bases at J, with 6 bases between the two ends. CDR3 region: CASSSNSDTQYF. The DNA for the CDR3 is TGTGCCAGCAGCTCGAATTCAGATACGCAGTATTTT.

This clone has more than one count but fewer than ten. This chain connects TRBV2 to TRBJ1-5; maybe TRBD1 (6 bases). The CDR3 is 15 amino acids. From germline, CDR1 is SNHLY and CDR2 FYNNEI. V lost 6 bases, J lost 5 bases, and 17 bases lay in between. CDR3 nucleotides: TGTGCCAGCAGCCACAGGGTTCGTCTGGATCAGCCCCAGCATTTT. This gives the protein CASSHRVRLDQPQHF.

The chain combines TRBV6-5 with TRBJ2-7, with D uncertain. The CDR3 is 13 residues long. CDR1 MNHEY and CDR2 SVGAGI come from the germline V gene. V dropped 7 bases and J dropped 5 bases, with 15 bases sitting between them. CDR3: CASTFVPGDEQYF. The DNA for the CDR3 is TGTGCCAGCACCTTCGTCCCGGGCGACGAGCAGTACTTC.

J is TRBJ2-1 and V is TRBV19; D call uncertain. Trimming took 6 bases from V and 8 from J, leaving 11 bases between them. There are 12 residues in the CDR3. The germline V gene has CDR1 LNHDA and CDR2 SQIVND (reference sequence). CDR3 DNA sequence: TGTGCCAGTAGCCATGCCCCCTATGAGCAGTTCTTC. Translation gives CASSHAPYEQFF.

J is TRBJ1-2 and V is TRBV6-6, with D unclear. Germline lookup yields CDR1 MNHNY and CDR2 SVGAGI (reference sequence). The V end lost 5 bases, the J end lost 0 bases, and 7 bases lay between the germline ends. The CDR3 spans 13 residues. The CDR3 DNA follows: TGTGCCAGCAGTGCATTAGCTAACTATGGCTACACCTTC. Translation gives CASSALANYGYTF.

In DNA, the CDR3 is TGTGCCAGCAGTCTTCTAGCGGGAGGTCCCAATGAGCAGTTCTTC. Translation: CASSLLAGGPNEQFF. The chain is built from TRBV6-4 and TRBJ2-1; 11 nucleotides match TRBD2. CDR1 and CDR2 from the germline V gene are MRHNA and SNTAGT. Losses at the gene ends were 5 bases for V and 6 bases for J; bases not matched to a gene: 6. This CDR3 spans 15 amino acids.

As for this clone: The junction does not match germline at one end; this may be a read error. This chain uses TRBV6-6 with TRBJ2-3; possibly TRBD1 for D (6 bases). The CDR3 runs to 15 residues. In germline, CDR1 is MNHNY, CDR2 SVGAGI (reference sequence). The CDR3 sequence: CATSDPQGRTDTQYF. CDR3 DNA: TGTGCCACCAGTGATCCACAGGGCCGCACAGATACGCAGTATTTT.

V gene TRBV5-4 combines with J gene TRBJ2-7; weak D call: TRBD2 (6 bases). Per the germline V gene, CDR1 is SGHNT and CDR2 is YYREEE (reference sequence). Deletions cut 4 bases from V and 7 bases from J, with 9 bases between. The CDR3 has 11 residues. As DNA, the CDR3 is TGTGCCAGCAGCGGGACTGAGGAGCAGTACTTC. This gives the protein CASSGTEEQYF.

In its sample, this clone is medium-sized. This chain links TRBV5-6 with TRBJ2-7; D remains ambiguous. This CDR3 spans 14 amino acids. Germline-derived CDR1 and CDR2 are SGHDT and YYEEEE. Deletions cut 0 bases from V and 2 bases from J, with 9 bases between. CDR3 residues: CASSLGGDTYEQYF. The CDR3 DNA reads as TGTGCCAGCAGCTTGGGTGGCGATACCTACGAGCAGTACTTC. Full variable domain (remainder filled in from reference TRBV5-6 and TRBJ2-7): DAGVTQSPTHLIKTRGQQVTLRCSPKSGHDTVSWYQQALGQGPQFIFQYYEEEERQRGNFPDRFSGHQFPNYSSELNVNALLLGDSALYLCASSLGGDTYEQYFGPGTRLTVT.

The V and J genes are TRBV30 and TRBJ2-7, with D possibly TRBD2 on 6 matching bases. Germline assignment: CDR1 GTSNPN and CDR2 SVGIG (reference sequence). The V and J ends lost 6 bases and 2 bases respectively, with 11 bases between them. This CDR3 comprises 12 residues. The CDR3 DNA sequence: TGTGCCTGTGTTAGCGGAGCCTACGAGCAGTACTTC. This sequence encodes CACVSGAYEQYF.

The chain joins TRBV2 to TRBJ2-7, with 10 bases fitting TRBD2. The germline CDR1 and CDR2 sequences are SNHLY and FYNNEI. CDR3 length equals 15 residues. The V and J ends lost 6 bases and 3 bases, in that order; junction bases with no gene match: 8. The CDR3 nucleotides read TGTGCCAGCAGAGAAAAGACTAGCGGGTACTACGAGCAGTACTTC. Translation gives CASREKTSGYYEQYF.